The 17 T cell receptor beta chains below come from one sample, sequenced in a study of shared clonotypes between healthy human individuals (dated by TCRdb to about 2020). The library relied on the immunoSEQ multiplex PCR assay. In TCRdb, the immuneACCESS table is reduced to in-frame sequences with V and J assigned. These tables do not hold every clone; where another copy was compared, an unresolved V gene accounts for under half, and the others remain unexplained. The sample has about 680,000 clones on record, about 92% of them singletons. Clones ranked in the top ten supply approximately 24% of the sample. CD8 naive samples consisted of CD45RO-negative cells that were positively selected for CCR7, yielding a CD45RA+CCR7+ population without TemRA cells. The specimen was naive CD8+ T cells sorted from blood. The sample's cell subset or site, from its label and the paper: CD45RA+CCR7+. The receptors were gathered from a man under 40 in good health.

The chain carries TRBV9 and TRBJ2-7, with 14 positions matching TRBD2. This CDR3 is built from 17 residues. Germline CDR1 is SGDLS and CDR2 is YYNGEE. V lost 2 bases, J lost 5 bases, and 9 bases stayed unmatched. This CDR3 reads CASSVQMGLAGDHEQYF. Here the CDR3 DNA reads TGTGCCAGCAGCGTCCAGATGGGACTAGCGGGAGACCACGAGCAGTACTTC.

This chain connects TRBV19 to TRBJ1-1; TRBD1 matches 7 bases. CDR1 LNHDA and CDR2 SQIVND come from the germline V gene (reference sequence). After removal of 8 bases from V and 2 bases from J, the junction contained 14 bases not matched to a gene. The CDR3 contains 16 residues. CDR3 nucleotides: TGTGCCAGTGCCACGTGGGGTGGACAGGCCAACACTGAAGCTTTCTTT. Translating gives CASATWGGQANTEAFF.

The rearrangement links TRBV7-3 to TRBJ2-7; D not certain. V lost 1 base to trimming and J lost 3 bases, with 7 bases between them. From germline, CDR1 is SGHTA and CDR2 FQGTGA. CDR3 length equals 13 residues. CDR3 in amino acids: CASSLSVGYEQYF. The CDR3 DNA reads as TGTGCCAGCAGCTTAAGTGTGGGCTACGAGCAGTACTTC. Looking up the rest from reference TRBV7-3 and TRBJ2-7 gives the full variable domain: GAGVSQTPSNKVTEKGKYVELRCDPISGHTALYWYRQSLGQGPEFLIYFQGTGAADDSGLPNDRFFAVRPEGSVSTLKIQRTERGDSAVYLCASSLSVGYEQYFGPGTRLTVT.

This rearrangement joins TRBV11-1 to TRBJ2-3, with 7 bases that match TRBD2. Germline CDR1 reads SGHAT; CDR2 reads FQDESV (reference sequence). The CDR3 covers 16 residues. The ends lost 5 bases at V and 0 bases at J; junction bases unmatched: 8. The CDR3 reads CASSPRAGYSTDTQYF. CDR3 sequence (DNA): TGTGCCAGCAGCCCTCGAGCGGGATATAGCACAGATACGCAGTATTTT.

This rearrangement joins TRBV7-9 to TRBJ2-7, with unresolved D. Germline CDR1 is SEHNR and CDR2 is FQNEAQ (reference sequence). There are 13 residues in the CDR3. The V and J ends lost 1 base and 6 bases respectively, with 10 bases between them. CDR3 bases: TGTGCCAGCAGCTTAGGCCCAGTAGGCGAGCAGTACTTC. Translation gives CASSLGPVGEQYF.

The V call is TRBV29-1, the J call TRBJ2-1; 9 bases are shared with TRBD1. The CDR3 contains 14 residues. V dropped 6 bases and J dropped 8; count of bases not matched to a gene: 11. Germline V lookup: CDR1 SQVTM, CDR2 ANQGSEA. The CDR3 spells CSVSRDRVPHEQFF. The DNA of the CDR3 is TGCAGCGTCTCCCGGGACAGGGTTCCCCATGAGCAGTTCTTC.

The rearrangement links TRBV7-9 to TRBJ2-5; 10 bases are a match to TRBD1. The CDR3 contains 16 residues. The germline CDR1 and CDR2 sequences are SEHNR and FQNEAQ (reference sequence). The V gene end was trimmed by 5 bases and the J gene end by 4 bases; junction bases not matched to a gene: 10. The CDR3: CASSSRLGTGVETQYF. The CDR3, as DNA: TGTGCCAGCAGCAGCCGGCTGGGGACAGGGGTAGAGACCCAGTACTTC.

This clone was observed a single time. This chain links TRBV6-1 with TRBJ2-7; 9 nucleotides agree with TRBD2. V was clipped by 4 bases and J by 5 bases; unmatched bases: 6. The germline gives CDR1 MNHNS, CDR2 SASEGT. The CDR3 covers 14 residues. Written as DNA, the CDR3 is TGTGCCAGCAGTGGTCCTAGCGGGAAACACGAGCAGTACTTC. This sequence encodes CASSGPSGKHEQYF.

This chain connects TRBV11-2 to TRBJ2-1; D remains unclear. Germline loops: CDR1 SGHAT, CDR2 FQNNGV. The CDR3 is 12 amino acids. V lost 1 base to trimming and J lost 10 bases, with 8 bases between them. This chain's CDR3 is CASSLASNEQFF. In DNA form, the CDR3 reads TGTGCCAGCAGCTTAGCCTCTAACGAGCAGTTCTTC.

The chain joins TRBV5-1 to TRBJ1-1, with D unresolved. Trimming shortened V by 1 base and J by 0 bases, and 7 bases separated the two germline ends. Germline loops: CDR1 SGHRS, CDR2 YFSETQ. The CDR3 has 14 amino acids. This chain's CDR3 is CASSLSFMNTEAFF. The CDR3 bases are TGCGCCAGCAGCTTGAGCTTTATGAACACTGAAGCTTTCTTT.

As DNA, the CDR3 is TGTGCCAGCAGTTTGGGTCGGGGAGCGGCGGAGACCCAGTACTTC. It codes for CASSLGRGAAETQYF. The chain carries TRBV28 and TRBJ2-5; perhaps TRBD2 as D (5 bases). Germline CDR1 and CDR2: MDHEN and SYDVKM. The CDR3 has 15 amino acids. Between the trimmed V and J ends, which lost 3 bases and 5 bases, there was a span of 16 bases.

CDR3 sequence (DNA): TGTGCCAGAAGCTTGTCCCCCCCCGGACTAGCGGGAGGGAGGTACGAGCAGTACTTC. The encoded protein is CARSLSPPGLAGGRYEQYF. The rearrangement links TRBV5-3 to TRBJ2-7; TRBD2 agrees at 15 bases. TRBV5-3 is identified as an open reading frame with a role that is uncertain. The length of the CDR3 is 19 residues. V was clipped by 1 base and J by 4 bases; unmatched bases: 12.

The chain has TRBV29-1 and TRBJ2-7; TRBD1 matches 8 bases. V lost 8 bases, J lost 3 bases, and 9 bases stayed unmatched. The CDR3 loop spans 13 amino acids. Per the germline V gene, CDR1 is SQVTM and CDR2 is ANQGSEA. This CDR3 is CSSSQGENYEQYF. CDR3 coding DNA: TGCAGCAGCTCACAGGGGGAAAACTACGAGCAGTACTTC.

This clone came up a few times. The chain combines TRBV14 with TRBJ2-1, with TRBD2 identical over 7 bases. V lost 3 bases to trimming and J lost 8 bases; unmatched junction nucleotides: 1. Germline values: CDR1 SGHDN, CDR2 FVKESK. CDR3 length equals 12 residues. The CDR3 here is CASSHTSDEQFF. The DNA of the CDR3 is TGTGCCAGCAGCCACACTAGCGATGAGCAGTTCTTC.

This clone is a singleton in its sample. This chain uses TRBV6-1 with TRBJ2-2; 10 positions match TRBD1. Trimming took 6 bases from V and 8 from J; bases not matched to a gene: 3. The CDR3 covers 13 residues. The germline V gene encodes CDR1 MNHNS and CDR2 SASEGT. The CDR3 nucleotides are TGTGCCAGCAGGGACAGGGGGACTGGGGAGCTGTTTTTT. Translation: CASRDRGTGELFF.

CDR3 residues: CASSSTTSGSLYEQYF. Written as DNA, the CDR3 is TGTGCCAGCAGCTCCACAACTAGCGGGAGTCTATACGAGCAGTACTTC. The chain employs TRBV7-2 and TRBJ2-7, with 11 bases aligning to TRBD2. V lost 4 bases to trimming and J lost 4 bases; unmatched junction nucleotides: 9. Germline CDR1 is SGHTA and CDR2 is FQGNSA. The CDR3 spans 16 residues.

This rearrangement joins TRBV6-1 to TRBJ1-5; 7 positions agree with TRBD1. Trimming took 1 base from V and 6 from J; bases not matched to a gene: 6. Germline CDR1 MNHNS, CDR2 SASEGT. The CDR3 contains 15 residues. CDR3 region: CASSEVQGQGQPQHF. CDR3 sequence (DNA): TGTGCCAGCAGTGAAGTACAGGGGCAGGGTCAGCCCCAGCATTTT.